This T cell receptor (beta chain) was documented in a study of shared clonotypes between healthy human individuals. The germline gives CDR1 SGHRS, CDR2 YFSETQ. V lost 3 bases to trimming and J lost 5 bases; unmatched junction nucleotides: 12. The CDR3 loop spans 18 amino acids. Libraries were prepared by immunoSEQ multiplex PCR; TCRdb keeps only in-frame clonotypes and omits some of them. This sample has approximately 2.4 million clones, with 90% to 96% found just once. V and J are TRBV5-1 and TRBJ2-5, with 14 bases fitting TRBD2. The TCR sequence derives from a man aged 18 to 35 in good health. The sample consisted of naive CD4+ T cells sorted from blood. Subset: CD45RA+ positively selected. CDR3 region: CASSSTPTSGGAGETQYF. CDR3 in DNA: TGCGCCAGCAGCTCAACACCGACTAGCGGGGGGGCCGGTGAGACCCAGTACTTC.